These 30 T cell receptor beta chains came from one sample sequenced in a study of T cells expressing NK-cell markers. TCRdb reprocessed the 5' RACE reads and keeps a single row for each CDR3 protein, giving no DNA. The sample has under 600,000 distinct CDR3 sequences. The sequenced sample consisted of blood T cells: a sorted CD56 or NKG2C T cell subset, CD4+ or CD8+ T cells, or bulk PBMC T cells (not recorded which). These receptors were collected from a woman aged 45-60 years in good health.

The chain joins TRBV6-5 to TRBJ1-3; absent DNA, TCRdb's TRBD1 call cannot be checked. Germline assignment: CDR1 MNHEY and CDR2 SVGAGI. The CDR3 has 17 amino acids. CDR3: CASRRPGHSSSGDTIYF.

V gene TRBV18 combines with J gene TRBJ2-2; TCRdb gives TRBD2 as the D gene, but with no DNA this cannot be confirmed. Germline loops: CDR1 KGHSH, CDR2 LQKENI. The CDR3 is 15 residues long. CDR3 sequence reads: CASSPTTSPLGELFF.

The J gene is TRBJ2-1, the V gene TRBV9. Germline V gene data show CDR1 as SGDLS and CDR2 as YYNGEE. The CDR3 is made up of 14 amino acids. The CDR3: CASSGQLSSNEQFF. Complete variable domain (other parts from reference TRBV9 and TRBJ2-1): DSGVTQTPKHLITATGQRVTLRCSPRSGDLSVYWYQQSLDQGLQFLIQYYNGEERAKGNILERFSAQQFPDLHSELNLSSLELGDSALYFCASSGQLSSNEQFFGPGTRLTVL.

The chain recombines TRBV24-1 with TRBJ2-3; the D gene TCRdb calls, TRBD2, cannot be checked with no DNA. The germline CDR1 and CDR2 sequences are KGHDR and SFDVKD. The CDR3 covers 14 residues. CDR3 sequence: CATKGSDFTDTQYF.

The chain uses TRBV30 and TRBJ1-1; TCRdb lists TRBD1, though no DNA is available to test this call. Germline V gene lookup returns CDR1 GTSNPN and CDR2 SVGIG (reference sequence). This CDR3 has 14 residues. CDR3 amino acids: CAWAQGQGNTEAFF.

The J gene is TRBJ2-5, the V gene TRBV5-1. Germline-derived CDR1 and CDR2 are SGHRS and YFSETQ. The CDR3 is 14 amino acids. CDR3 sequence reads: CASSLGKAQETQYF.

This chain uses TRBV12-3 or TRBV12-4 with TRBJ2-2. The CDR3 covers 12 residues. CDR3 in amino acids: CASSLSGRELFF.

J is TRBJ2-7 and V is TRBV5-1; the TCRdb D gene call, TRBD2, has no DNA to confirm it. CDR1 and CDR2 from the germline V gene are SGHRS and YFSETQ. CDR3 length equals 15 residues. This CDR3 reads CASSQDNSALYEQYF.

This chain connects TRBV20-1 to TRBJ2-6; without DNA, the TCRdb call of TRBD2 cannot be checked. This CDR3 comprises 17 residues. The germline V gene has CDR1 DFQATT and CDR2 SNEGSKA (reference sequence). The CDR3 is CSARDASGTDGANVLTF.

The CDR3 sequence is CASSPLASLPYEQYF. The chain is built from TRBV12-3 or TRBV12-4 and TRBJ2-7; there is no DNA to check the TCRdb D call of TRBD2. This CDR3 contains 15 residues.

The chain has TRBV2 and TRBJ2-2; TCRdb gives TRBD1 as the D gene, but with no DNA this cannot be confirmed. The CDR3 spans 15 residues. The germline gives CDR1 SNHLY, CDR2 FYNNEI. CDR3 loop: CASTAGQGNTGELFF.

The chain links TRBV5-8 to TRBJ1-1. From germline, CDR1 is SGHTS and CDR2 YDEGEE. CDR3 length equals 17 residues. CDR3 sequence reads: CASSLEDMTFMNTEAFF. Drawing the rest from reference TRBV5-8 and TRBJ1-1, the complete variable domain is EAGVTQSPTHLIKTRGQQATLRCSPISGHTSVYWYQQALGLGLQFLLWYDEGEERNRGNFPPRFSGRQFPNYSSELNVNALELEDSALYLCASSLEDMTFMNTEAFFGQGTRLTVV.

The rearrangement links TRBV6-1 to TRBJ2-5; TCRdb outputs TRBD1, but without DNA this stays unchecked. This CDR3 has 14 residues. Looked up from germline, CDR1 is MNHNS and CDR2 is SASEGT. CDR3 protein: CASRDGQAKETQYF.

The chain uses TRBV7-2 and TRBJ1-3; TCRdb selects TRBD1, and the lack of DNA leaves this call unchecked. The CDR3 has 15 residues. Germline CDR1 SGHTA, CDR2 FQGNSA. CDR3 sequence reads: CASSLKPQGRNTIYF.

CDR3 residues: CASSPELGTSNTDTQYF. The rearrangement links TRBV5-6 to TRBJ2-3; the TCRdb call, TRBD2, lacks DNA for checking. The V gene's germline CDR1 is SGHDT and CDR2 YYEEEE. The CDR3 covers 17 residues.

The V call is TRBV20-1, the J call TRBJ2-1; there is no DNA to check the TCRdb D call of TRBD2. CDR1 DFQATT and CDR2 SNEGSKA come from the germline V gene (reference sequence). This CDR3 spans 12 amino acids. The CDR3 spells CSAGGLGNEQFF.

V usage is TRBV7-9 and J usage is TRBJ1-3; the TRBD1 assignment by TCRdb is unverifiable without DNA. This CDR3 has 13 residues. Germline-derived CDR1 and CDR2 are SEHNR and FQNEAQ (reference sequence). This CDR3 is CASSRGLGNTIYF.

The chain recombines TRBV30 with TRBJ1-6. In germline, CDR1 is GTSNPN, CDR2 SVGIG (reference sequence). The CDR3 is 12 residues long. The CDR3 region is CAYGNLNSPLHF.

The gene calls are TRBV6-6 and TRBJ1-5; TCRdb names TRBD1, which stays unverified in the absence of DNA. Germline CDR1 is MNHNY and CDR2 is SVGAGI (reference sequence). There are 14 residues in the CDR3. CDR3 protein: CASSYQGRDQPQHF.

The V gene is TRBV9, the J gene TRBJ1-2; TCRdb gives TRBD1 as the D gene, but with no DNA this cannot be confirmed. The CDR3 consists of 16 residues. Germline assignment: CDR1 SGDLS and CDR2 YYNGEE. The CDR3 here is CASSVARTGWAYGYTF. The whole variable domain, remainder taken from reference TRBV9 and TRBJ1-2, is DSGVTQTPKHLITATGQRVTLRCSPRSGDLSVYWYQQSLDQGLQFLIQYYNGEERAKGNILERFSAQQFPDLHSELNLSSLELGDSALYFCASSVARTGWAYGYTFGSGTRLTVV.

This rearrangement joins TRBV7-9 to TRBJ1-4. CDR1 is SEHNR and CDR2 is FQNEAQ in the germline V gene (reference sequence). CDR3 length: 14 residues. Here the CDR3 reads CASSSGRLGEKLFF.

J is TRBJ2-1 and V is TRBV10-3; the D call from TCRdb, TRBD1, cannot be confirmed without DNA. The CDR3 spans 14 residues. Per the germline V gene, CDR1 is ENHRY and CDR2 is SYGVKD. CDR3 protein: CAISRTGADIEQFF.

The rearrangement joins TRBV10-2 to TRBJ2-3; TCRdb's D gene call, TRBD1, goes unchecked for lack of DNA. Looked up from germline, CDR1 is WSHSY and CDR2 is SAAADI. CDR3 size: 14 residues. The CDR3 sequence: CASSEGGGGDTQYF.

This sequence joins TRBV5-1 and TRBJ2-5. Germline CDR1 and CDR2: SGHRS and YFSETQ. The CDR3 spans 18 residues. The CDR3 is CASSLAKHSNPYQETQYF. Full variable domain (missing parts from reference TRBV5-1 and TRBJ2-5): KAGVTQTPRYLIKTRGQQVTLSCSPISGHRSVSWYQQTPGQGLQFLFEYFSETQRNKGNFPGRFSGRQFSNSRSEMNVSTLELGDSALYLCASSLAKHSNPYQETQYFGPGTRLLVL.

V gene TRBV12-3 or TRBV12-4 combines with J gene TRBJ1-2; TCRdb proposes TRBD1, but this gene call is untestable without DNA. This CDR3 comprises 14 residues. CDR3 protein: CASTETGRNYGYTF.

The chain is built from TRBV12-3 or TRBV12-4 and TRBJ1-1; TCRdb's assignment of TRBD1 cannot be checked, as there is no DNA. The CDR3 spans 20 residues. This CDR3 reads CASSFRGVQGFGPMNTEAFF.

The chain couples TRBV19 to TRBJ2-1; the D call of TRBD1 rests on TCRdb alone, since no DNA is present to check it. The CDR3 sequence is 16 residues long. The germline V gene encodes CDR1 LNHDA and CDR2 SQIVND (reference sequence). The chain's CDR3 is CASSIQTGFTYNEQFF.

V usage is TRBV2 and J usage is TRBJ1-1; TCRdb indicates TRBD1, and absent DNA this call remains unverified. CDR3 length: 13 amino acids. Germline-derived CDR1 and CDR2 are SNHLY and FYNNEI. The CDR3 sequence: CASLDRRDTEAFF.

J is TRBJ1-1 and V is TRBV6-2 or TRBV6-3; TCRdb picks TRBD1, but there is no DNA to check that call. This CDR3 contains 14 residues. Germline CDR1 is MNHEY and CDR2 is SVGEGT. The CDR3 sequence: CASRGDRMNTEAFF.

The CDR3 loop is CASSYRGVRQETQYF. The V and J genes are TRBV6-5 and TRBJ2-5; with no DNA, the TCRdb D assignment of TRBD1 cannot be verified. Germline V gene sequence: CDR1 MNHEY, CDR2 SVGAGI. The CDR3 totals 15 residues.